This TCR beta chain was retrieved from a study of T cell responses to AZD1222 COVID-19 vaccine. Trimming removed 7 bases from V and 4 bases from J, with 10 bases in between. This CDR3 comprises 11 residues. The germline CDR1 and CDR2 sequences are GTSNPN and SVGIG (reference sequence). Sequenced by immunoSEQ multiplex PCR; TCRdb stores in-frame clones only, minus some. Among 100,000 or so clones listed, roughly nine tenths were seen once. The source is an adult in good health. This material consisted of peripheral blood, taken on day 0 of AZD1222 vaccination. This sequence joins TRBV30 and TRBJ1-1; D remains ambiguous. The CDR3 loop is CASRAFTEAFF. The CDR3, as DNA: TGTGCCTCTCGGGCTTTCACTGAAGCTTTCTTT.